Included here is one T cell receptor beta chain sequence, with context. Its antigen is undetermined. Additional DNA sequences in this sample encode the identical CDR3. The V gene's germline CDR1 is SNHLY and CDR2 FYNNEI. The junction had 7 bases not matched to a gene; V was cut back by 6 bases and J by 1 base. This CDR3 is 16 amino acids long. This sample is part of a study of OX40 agonist ivuxolimab in advanced cancers. General study results and limits: Fewer expanded clones were found on average in CD4+ than in CD8+ T cells. Expanded peripheral T cells had an undetermined antigen specificity.

Using immunoSEQ multiplex PCR, the repertoire was profiled, and TCRdb retains in-frame clones only, with some absent. The sample has some 72,000 clones, 84% seen once; the top ten hold 0.45% to 0.6%. Autoimmune disease history or systemic immunosuppression excluded patients. The chain is built from TRBV2 and TRBJ1-5; the match to TRBD1 covers 9 bases. Sequences were derived from CD4+ or CD8+ T cells sorted from blood, sampled in a trial of the OX40 agonist ivuxolimab. The source is an adult with an advanced solid tumor such as melanoma, head and neck, liver or kidney cancer. The CDR3, as DNA: TGTGCCAGCAGGGGGGACAGGGAGGAAAGCAATCAGCCCCAGCATTTT. This codes for CASRGDREESNQPQHF.